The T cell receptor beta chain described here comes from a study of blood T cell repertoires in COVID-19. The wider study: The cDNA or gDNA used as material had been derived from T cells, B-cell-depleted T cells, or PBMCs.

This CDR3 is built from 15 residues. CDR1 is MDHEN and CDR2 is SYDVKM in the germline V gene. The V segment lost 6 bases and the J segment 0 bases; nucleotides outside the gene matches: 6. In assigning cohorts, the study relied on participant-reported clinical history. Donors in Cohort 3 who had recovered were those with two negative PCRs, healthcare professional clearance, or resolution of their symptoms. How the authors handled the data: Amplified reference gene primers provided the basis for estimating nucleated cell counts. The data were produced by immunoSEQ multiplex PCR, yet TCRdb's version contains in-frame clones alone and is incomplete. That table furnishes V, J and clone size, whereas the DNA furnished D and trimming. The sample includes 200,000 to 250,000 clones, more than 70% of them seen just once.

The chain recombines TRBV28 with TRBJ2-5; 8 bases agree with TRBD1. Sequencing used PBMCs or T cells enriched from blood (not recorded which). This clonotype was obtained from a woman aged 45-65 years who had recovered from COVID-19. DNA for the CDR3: TGTGCCAGCAGCAAACAGGGGGGAAACCAAGAGACCCAGTACTTC. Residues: CASSKQGGNQETQYF. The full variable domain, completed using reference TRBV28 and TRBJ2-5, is DVKVTQSSRYLVKRTGEKVFLECVQDMDHENMFWYRQDPGLGLRLIYFSYDVKMKEKGDIPEGYSVSREKKERFSLILESASTNQTSMYLCASSKQGGNQETQYFGPGTRLLVL.